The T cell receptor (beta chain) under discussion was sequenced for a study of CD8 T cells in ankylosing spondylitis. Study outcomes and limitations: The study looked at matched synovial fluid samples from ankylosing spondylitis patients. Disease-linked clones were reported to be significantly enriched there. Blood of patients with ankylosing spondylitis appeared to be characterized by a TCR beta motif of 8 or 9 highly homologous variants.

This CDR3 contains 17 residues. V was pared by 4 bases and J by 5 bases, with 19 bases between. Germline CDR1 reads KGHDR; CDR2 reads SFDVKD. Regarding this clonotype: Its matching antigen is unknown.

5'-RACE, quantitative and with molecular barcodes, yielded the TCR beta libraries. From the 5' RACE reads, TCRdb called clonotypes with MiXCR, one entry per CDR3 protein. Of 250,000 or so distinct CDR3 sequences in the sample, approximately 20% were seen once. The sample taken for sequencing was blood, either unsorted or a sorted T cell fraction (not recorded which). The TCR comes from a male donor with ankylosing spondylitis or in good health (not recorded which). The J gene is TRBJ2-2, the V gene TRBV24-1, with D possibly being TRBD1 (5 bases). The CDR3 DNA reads TGTGCCACCAGTGACCTCAGGGCAACCCTTCTTACCGGGGAGCTGTTTTTT. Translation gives CATSDLRATLLTGELFF.